The clone carrying this TCR beta chain was seen only once. This entry is derived from a study of preoperative IRX-2 immunotherapy in early breast cancer. Treatment reported: preoperative locoregional IRX-2 cytokine immunotherapy. Samples came from a phase Ib trial of preoperative locoregional IRX-2 cytokine immunotherapy. Method: immunoSEQ multiplex PCR; TCRdb's copy keeps in-frame clones and lacks some. The table lists around 34,000 clones, roughly 80% of them singletons. This sequence was found in a human donor with breast cancer. Material: lymph node tissue, obtained from a patient treated with IRX-2 immunotherapy.

This CDR3 reads CASSLLQHSYEQYF. The CDR3 DNA reads TGTGCCAGCAGTTTGTTACAGCACTCCTACGAGCAGTACTTC. This rearrangement joins TRBV7-4 to TRBJ2-7; D unresolved. Germline CDR1 SGHVT, CDR2 SQSDAQ. The CDR3 loop spans 14 amino acids. Trimming pared 6 bases from V and 0 bases from J, leaving 12 bases between.